This record looks at one T cell receptor (beta chain) sequence and its context. TCRdb's table, derived via immunoSEQ multiplex PCR, lists solely in-frame clones and lacks some. Of approximately 330,000 clones in the sample, 65% to 90% were seen once. The data derive from a study of blood T cell repertoires in COVID-19. The CDR3 is made up of 15 amino acids. Trimming took off 3 bases at V and 2 bases at J, with 14 bases between the two ends. Germline CDR1 is MDHEN and CDR2 is SYDVKM. This TCR derives from a woman between 40 and 55 years old with acute COVID-19. The J gene is TRBJ2-7, the V gene TRBV28; a weak D match, TRBD2 (5 bases). Material: PBMCs or T cells enriched from blood (not recorded which). CDR3 sequence reads: CASSFWETGTYEQYF. The DNA of the CDR3 is TGTGCCAGCAGTTTCTGGGAGACCGGGACCTACGAGCAGTACTTC.